This T cell receptor beta chain was identified during a study of T cells in Graves' hyperthyroidism and ophthalmopathy. The sample holds many counts of this clonotype. Its matching antigen is unknown. Hyperthyroidism, newly diagnosed and lasting under 2 months, affected patients aged 18 to 65. Thyroid ultrasound and orbital computed tomography, with clinical symptoms and serum thyroxine and TRAb, informed diagnoses. It was at first hyperthyroidism diagnosis, before any ophthalmopathy symptoms, that the blood sample was taken. CDR1 is MNHEY and CDR2 is SMNVEV in the germline V gene (reference sequence). This CDR3 has 14 amino acids. J lost 8 bases, V lost 6 bases, and 9 bases had no gene match. It was RNA transcripts that yielded the amplified TCR beta CDR3 regions. The study used the HTBI primer set for a first-round RT-PCR of the TCR CDR3. TCRdb reprocessed the multiplex PCR reads via MiXCR and lists one record per CDR3 protein. The profile shows some 600,000 distinct CDR3 sequences, about 14% of them singletons.

Points from the study as a whole: In the blood, most expanded thyroid clonotypes above 0.001 appeared as well.

The rearrangement links TRBV27 to TRBJ1-2; TRBD1 aligns across 10 bases. The source of this sequence is a woman aged 25-40 years with Graves' hyperthyroidism that later progressed to Graves' ophthalmopathy. Material: blood. CDR3 loop: CASRGTGEGWGYTF. The CDR3, as DNA: TGTGCCAGCAGGGGGACAGGGGAAGGTTGGGGCTACACCTTC.